There are a few counts of the clone carrying this T cell receptor beta chain. Its antigen remains unidentified. The entry originates in a study of Ad26.COV2.S vaccination and SARS-CoV-2 variants. Study-wide results and limits: Analyses that measured TCR breadth and depth may have underestimated total T cell responses.

Regarding treatment: roughly 19 received Ad26.COV2.S at low or high dose, single or two shots; roughly five received placebo; per-sample allocation not given. The study sampled participants on day 63 after the first vaccine or placebo injection. An adult of 18-55 years in Boston served as donor. TCRdb's table, derived via immunoSEQ multiplex PCR, lists solely in-frame clones and lacks some. The sample includes approximately 350,000 clones, about four fifths of them seen just once. The receptor was isolated from a person aged 18-65 years who received the Ad26.COV2.S COVID-19 vaccine or a placebo. This specimen consisted of peripheral blood, obtained in a trial of Ad26.COV2.S vaccine versus placebo.

The CDR3 sequence is CASSLQAVAGSEQFF. CDR3 bases: TGTGCCAGCAGCTTACAGGCGGTGGCAGGTTCCGAGCAGTTCTTC. The chain has TRBV7-6 and TRBJ2-1; no reliable D call. CDR3 size: 15 residues. Trimming shortened V by 2 bases and J by 10 bases, and 18 bases separated the two germline ends. In germline, CDR1 is SGHVS, CDR2 FNYEAQ.